This TCR beta chain was sequenced for a study of T cell responses to AZD1222 COVID-19 vaccine. Regarding this clone: The antigen is not known.

Trimming stripped 0 bases from V and 0 bases from J, with 9 bases between. The CDR3 has 14 residues. From germline, CDR1 is GTSNPN and CDR2 SVGIG (reference sequence). Profiled with immunoSEQ multiplex PCR; TCRdb holds only in-frame clones, not every one. Here the sample spans some 170,000 clones, under 95% being singletons. Regarding the study as a whole: Once two AZD1222 doses were given, Spike-specific TCR breadth and depth went up. Spike-wide vaccine-associated CD4 TCRs dominated at 160-218 and 743-854. Baseline serostatus was positive in only a handful of AZD1222 recipients. Clonal diversity may have been underestimated, and the donors were mostly white British, with more females than males.

Sample: peripheral blood, taken 28 days after the second AZD1222 dose. This clonotype originated in an adult who received the AZD1222 COVID-19 vaccine. The chain combines TRBV30 with TRBJ2-7, with D uncertain. The CDR3 protein is CAWSVLPISYEQYF. CDR3 nucleotide sequence: TGTGCCTGGAGTGTCCTACCGATCTCCTACGAGCAGTACTTC.